These 4 T cell receptor beta chains were sequenced from one sample in a study of T cell responses to AZD1222 COVID-19 vaccine. Profiled with immunoSEQ multiplex PCR; TCRdb holds only in-frame clones, not every one. The data contain 150,000 to 200,000 clones, 70% to 90% of them singletons. The material sequenced was peripheral blood, taken on day 0 of AZD1222 vaccination. These TCRs come from an adult in good health.

The chain combines TRBV5-4 with TRBJ2-5; unclear D gene. Trimming shortened V by 1 base and J by 5 bases, and 9 bases separated the two germline ends. The CDR3 covers 13 residues. Germline CDR1 is SGHNT and CDR2 is YYREEE (reference sequence). CDR3 amino acids: CASSLPAKETQYF. CDR3 nucleotide sequence: TGTGCCAGCAGCTTGCCGGCGAAGGAGACCCAGTACTTC.

This chain connects TRBV5-1 to TRBJ2-3; D is tentatively TRBD1 or TRBD2 (6 bases each). The V end was cut by 3 bases, the J end by 6 bases, with 8 bases between. Germline CDR1 and CDR2: SGHRS and YFSETQ. The CDR3 is made up of 12 amino acids. The CDR3 protein is CASSSGGDTQYF. For the CDR3, the DNA is TGCGCCAGCAGCTCCGGGGGCGATACGCAGTATTTT. Full variable domain (remainder filled in from reference TRBV5-1 and TRBJ2-3): KAGVTQTPRYLIKTRGQQVTLSCSPISGHRSVSWYQQTPGQGLQFLFEYFSETQRNKGNFPGRFSGRQFSNSRSEMNVSTLELGDSALYLCASSSGGDTQYFGPGTRLTVL.

This clone has a single count. The V gene is TRBV10-1, the J gene TRBJ1-2, with D unresolved. CDR1 is WNHNN, CDR2 SYGVQD, per germline (reference sequence). CDR3 length: 13 amino acids. Trimming took off 7 bases at V and 0 bases at J, with 9 bases between the two ends. CDR3 in amino acids: CASMTRANYGYTF. For the CDR3, the DNA is TGCGCCAGCATGACCCGCGCTAACTATGGCTACACCTTC.

The chain has TRBV7-9 and TRBJ1-1, with 7 bases fitting TRBD1. V lost 5 bases to trimming and J lost 3 bases; unmatched junction nucleotides: 12. Germline-derived CDR1 and CDR2 are SEHNR and FQNEAQ (reference sequence). The CDR3 covers 16 residues. Here the CDR3 reads CASSPGGGGPYTEAFF. The CDR3 DNA reads TGTGCCAGCAGCCCAGGGGGTGGGGGACCCTACACTGAAGCTTTCTTT. Full variable domain (remainder filled in from reference TRBV7-9 and TRBJ1-1): DTGVSQNPRHKITKRGQNVTFRCDPISEHNRLYWYRQTLGQGPEFLTYFQNEAQLEKSRLLSDRFSAERPKGSFSTLEIQRTEQGDSAMYLCASSPGGGGPYTEAFFGQGTRLTVV.